Listed here is a single TCR beta chain. This clonotype showed up many times. Its antigen is still unknown. Base qualities are missing; no much larger clone stands one base away. Systemically healthy Caucasian individuals from Russia, 39 in total and aged about 6 to 95 years, were included as donors. Ten milliliters of peripheral blood were drawn from each donor into EDTA-treated Vacutainer tubes. PBMCs were isolated by Ficoll-Paque density-gradient centrifugation, with at least 6 million obtained per sample. Trizol reagent was used to extract total RNA from the PBMCs, yielding at least 6 micrograms per sample. Naive CD45RAhigh/CD27high T cell percentages were measured by flow cytometry on a PBMC aliquot from every donor. This sample is drawn from a study of blood T cells in healthy people across ages (dated by TCRdb to 2015 to 2017). Looking at the study overall: In model experiments, roughly one uniquely barcoded TCR beta cDNA molecule per two T cells was captured by template switching. Age-related changes in TCR beta repertoire diversity were measured in the study by deep sequencing normalized with unique cDNA molecular identifiers. The donors were divided into four age groups: young (average about 16 years), middle-aged (about 41), aged (approximately 62) and long-lived (roughly 88). For two donors (one aged 18 to 30 and one aged 80 or older), the study analyzed two additional independent replicas of 1 million unique cDNA reads from the same blood draw.

The library was built by means of 5' RACE. Sequencing took place on an Illumina HiSeq 2500. A second roughly 6 to 11 cycle PCR used a sample-barcoded 5' primer and a J-beta primer mix. Each TCR beta cDNA molecule received a unique molecular identifier from a template-switch 5' adaptor carrying 12 random nucleotides. At least 2.5 million CDR3-containing paired-end reads were obtained from each sample. First-strand cDNA synthesis was performed from all RNA using the Mint cDNA synthesis kit, with priming by a TRBC-specific oligonucleotide. All cDNA was treated with uracil-DNA glycosylase and then went through a first 18-cycle PCR with the universal primers M1SS and BC2_uni_R. The original methods were these. For normalization, 1 million high-quality reads, each with a distinct molecular identifier, were randomly selected from each sample. Reads sharing molecular identifiers were discarded rather than binned into consensus sequences. MiTCR, run with a Q25 quality threshold and the strictest error-elimination algorithm, handled CDR3 identification, clonotype clustering and error correction. Lower-bound total TCR beta diversity was estimated with a nonparametric unseen species model using Euler transformation. TCRdb reworked the public reads: Q25 trimming with fastp, MiXCR clone assembly, productive beta chains retained. Identical CDR3 proteins give one entry, which carries the most common genes and DNA. TCRdb's processing, not the authors', yielded these V and J calls. The sample table contains approximately 900,000 distinct CDR3 sequences; only one count was recorded for about 28% of them. The ten largest clones add up to about a tenth of the sample.

The junction carries 5 bases between V and J, which are trimmed by 1 base and 1 base respectively. From the cysteine up to the phenylalanine, the CDR3 has a length of 14 residues. The only DNA kept is the CDR3, 42 bases in frame from the first base. Sequences LGHDT (CDR1) and YNNKEL (CDR2) are obtained from the germline V gene (reference sequence). General findings and caveats noted by the study authors: Compared with the aged group, the long-lived group had more naive CD4+ T cells, fewer expanded clones and increased TCR diversity, a pattern suggesting age selection. The percentage of naive T cells measured by flow cytometry correlated strongly with observed TCR beta diversity. Because profiling used bulk unsorted PBMCs, naive and antigen-experienced compartments could not be compared conclusively. Observed TCR beta diversity per million T cells fell roughly linearly with age, and a significant reduction was already apparent by age about 38. Total diversity estimates from one million sequenced T cells were considered lower bounds and underestimates. Donor CMV infection status was unknown, potentially confounding age-related changes in expanded clonotypes.

These data also featured in a second study, about T cells of mothers and their children. Per that second paper: The donors were nine systemically healthy Caucasian individuals, made up of three mothers and their six children. cDNA synthesis used all of the extracted RNA, with around 1.5 ug of RNA in each 15 ul reaction. In the second PCR, the M1S primer introduced both the sample barcodes and 2-4 random nucleotides. Each mother yielded over 9.5 million TCR beta CDR3 reads and each child roughly 3 million reads. Thymic selection shapes the output of TCR recombination in a similar way in related and unrelated pairs, and inherited differences have a minor effect. Related mother-child pairs always showed normalized repertoire overlap that was slightly higher than in unrelated mother-child pairs, though the difference was never significant. Persistent microchimeric T cell clones were not detected, at a sensitivity of 95 to 100 clones per million clonotypes. In the study, deep NGS was used to compare the TCR beta repertoires of mothers and children, and features distinguishing related mother-child pairs from unrelated individuals were sought. Mothers averaged around 40 +/- 4 years of age and children averaged approximately 12 +/- 4 years. Libraries were sequenced on Illumina HiSeq 2000 with 100+100 nt paired-end reads after adapter ligation with NEBNext reagents. To prevent cross-contamination, the mother and child libraries were prepared one month apart and sequenced in separate runs. Between roughly 500,000 and 2,100,000 distinct TCR beta clonotypes were identified per donor. Naive TCR beta clonotypes were estimated from low-frequency clonotypes matched to each donor's FACS-determined naive share, without sorting.

The sample consisted of blood. The TCR sequence derives from a woman aged 40 to 49 in good health. The V and J segments used are TRBV3-1 and TRBJ1-5, with the D gene call left open. The nucleotide sequence is given as TGTGCCAGCAGCCAAGTAGGCAGCAATCAGCCCCAGCATTTT. This translates into CASSQVGSNQPQHF.